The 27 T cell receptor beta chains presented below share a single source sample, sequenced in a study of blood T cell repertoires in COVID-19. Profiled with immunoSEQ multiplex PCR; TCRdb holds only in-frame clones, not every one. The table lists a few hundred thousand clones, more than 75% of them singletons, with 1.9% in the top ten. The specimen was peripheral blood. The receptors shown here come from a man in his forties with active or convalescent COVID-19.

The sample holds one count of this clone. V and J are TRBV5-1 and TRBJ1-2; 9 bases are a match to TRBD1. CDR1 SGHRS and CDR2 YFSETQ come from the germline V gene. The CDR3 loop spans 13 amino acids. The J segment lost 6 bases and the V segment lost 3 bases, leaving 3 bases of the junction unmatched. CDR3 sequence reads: CASSSGQGHGYTF. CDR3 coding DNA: TGCGCCAGCAGCTCTGGACAGGGGCATGGCTACACCTTC. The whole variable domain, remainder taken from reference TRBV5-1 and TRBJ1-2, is KAGVTQTPRYLIKTRGQQVTLSCSPISGHRSVSWYQQTPGQGLQFLFEYFSETQRNKGNFPGRFSGRQFSNSRSEMNVSTLELGDSALYLCASSSGQGHGYTFGSGTRLTVV.

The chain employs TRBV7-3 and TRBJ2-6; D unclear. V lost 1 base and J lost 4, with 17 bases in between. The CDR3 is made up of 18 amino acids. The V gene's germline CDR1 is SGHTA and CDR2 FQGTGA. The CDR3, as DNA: TGTGCCAGCAGCTTAAGGTCAACAGCCGTCGACGGGGCCAACGTCCTGACTTTC. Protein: CASSLRSTAVDGANVLTF.

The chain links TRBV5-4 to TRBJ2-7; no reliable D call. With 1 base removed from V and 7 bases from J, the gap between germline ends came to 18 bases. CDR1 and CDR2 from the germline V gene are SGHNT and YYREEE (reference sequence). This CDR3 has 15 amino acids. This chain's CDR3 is CASSLFQDPRLEQYF. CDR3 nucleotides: TGTGCCAGCAGCTTGTTTCAAGACCCCAGGCTGGAGCAGTACTTC.

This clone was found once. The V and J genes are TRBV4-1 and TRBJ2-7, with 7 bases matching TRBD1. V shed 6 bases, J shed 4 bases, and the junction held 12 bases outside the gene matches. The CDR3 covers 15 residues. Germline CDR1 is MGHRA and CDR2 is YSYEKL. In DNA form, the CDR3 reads TGCGCCAGCAGACTCATCTGGGACAGCCCTTACGAGCAGTACTTC. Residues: CASRLIWDSPYEQYF.

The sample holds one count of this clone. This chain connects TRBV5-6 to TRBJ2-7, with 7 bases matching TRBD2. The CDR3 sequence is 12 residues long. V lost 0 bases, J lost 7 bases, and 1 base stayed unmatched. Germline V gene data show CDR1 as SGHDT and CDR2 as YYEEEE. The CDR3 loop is CASSLAGGEQYF. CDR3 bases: TGTGCCAGCAGCTTGGCCGGGGGGGAGCAGTACTTC.

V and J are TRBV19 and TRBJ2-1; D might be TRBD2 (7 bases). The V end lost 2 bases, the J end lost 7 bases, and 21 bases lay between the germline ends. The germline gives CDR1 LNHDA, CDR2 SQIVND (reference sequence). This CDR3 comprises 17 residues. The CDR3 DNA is TGTGCCAGTAGTATAATAGTAGGGGGGAGGGGTGTTAATGAGCAGTTCTTC. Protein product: CASSIIVGGRGVNEQFF.

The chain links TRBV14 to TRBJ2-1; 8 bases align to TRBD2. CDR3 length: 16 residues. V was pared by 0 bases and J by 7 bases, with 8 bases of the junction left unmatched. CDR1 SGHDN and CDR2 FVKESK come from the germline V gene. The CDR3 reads CASSQDTIAGRNEQFF. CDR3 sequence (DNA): TGTGCCAGCAGCCAAGATACAATAGCGGGAAGGAATGAGCAGTTCTTC.

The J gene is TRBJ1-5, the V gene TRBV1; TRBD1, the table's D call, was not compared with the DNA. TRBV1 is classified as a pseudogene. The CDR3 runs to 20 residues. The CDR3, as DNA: TGCACCAGCAGCCAAGATAGACAGTCCTCCGGACATGTATACCGTCAGCCCCAGCATTTT. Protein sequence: CTSSQDRQSSGHVYRQPQHF.

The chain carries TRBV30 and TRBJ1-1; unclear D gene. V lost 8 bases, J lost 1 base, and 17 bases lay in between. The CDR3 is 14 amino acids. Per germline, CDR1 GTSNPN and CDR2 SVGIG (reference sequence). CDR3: CARTPLGANTEAFF. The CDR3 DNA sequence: TGTGCCCGGACTCCTCTGGGAGCGAACACTGAAGCTTTCTTT. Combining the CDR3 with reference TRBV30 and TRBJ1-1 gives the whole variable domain SQTIHQWPATLVQPVGSPLSLECTVEGTSNPNLYWYRQAAGRGLQLLFYSVGIGQISSEVPQNLSASRPQDRQFILSSKKLLLSDSGFYLCARTPLGANTEAFFGQGTRLTVV.

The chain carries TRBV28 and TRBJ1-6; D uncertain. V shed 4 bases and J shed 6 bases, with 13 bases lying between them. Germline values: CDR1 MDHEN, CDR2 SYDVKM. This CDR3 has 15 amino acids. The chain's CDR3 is CASSSHGRSNSPLHF. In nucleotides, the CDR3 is TGTGCCAGCAGTTCTCACGGGAGGTCTAATTCACCCCTCCACTTT.

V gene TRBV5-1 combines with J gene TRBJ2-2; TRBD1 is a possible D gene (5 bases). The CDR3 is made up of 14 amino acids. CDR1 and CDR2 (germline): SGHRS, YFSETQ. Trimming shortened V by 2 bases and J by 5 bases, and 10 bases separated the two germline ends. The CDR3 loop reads CASSFYSGTGELFF. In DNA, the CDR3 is TGCGCCAGCAGCTTCTACTCAGGGACCGGGGAGCTGTTTTTT.

CDR3 in DNA: TGTGCCTCCGGGAGGGGAGGTTCACCCCTCCACTTT. It yields the protein CASGRGGSPLHF. The rearrangement joins TRBV30 to TRBJ1-6, with D maybe TRBD1 (5 bases). Germline-derived CDR1 and CDR2 are GTSNPN and SVGIG (reference sequence). The V end was cut by 7 bases, the J end by 9 bases, with 13 bases between. This CDR3 region has 12 residues.

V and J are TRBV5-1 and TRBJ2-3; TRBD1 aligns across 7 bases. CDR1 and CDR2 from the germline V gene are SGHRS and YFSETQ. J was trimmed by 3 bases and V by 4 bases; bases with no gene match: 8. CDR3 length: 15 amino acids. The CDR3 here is CASSPRDRETDTQYF. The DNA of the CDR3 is TGCGCCAGCAGCCCCCGGGACAGAGAGACAGATACGCAGTATTTT.

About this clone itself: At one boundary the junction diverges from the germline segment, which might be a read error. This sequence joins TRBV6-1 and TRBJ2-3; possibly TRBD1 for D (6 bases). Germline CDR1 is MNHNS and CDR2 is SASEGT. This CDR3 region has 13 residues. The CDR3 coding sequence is TGTGCCAGCAGTGAGCCCCTACAGGGAAGGGCTTTTTTT. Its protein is CASSEPLQGRAFF.

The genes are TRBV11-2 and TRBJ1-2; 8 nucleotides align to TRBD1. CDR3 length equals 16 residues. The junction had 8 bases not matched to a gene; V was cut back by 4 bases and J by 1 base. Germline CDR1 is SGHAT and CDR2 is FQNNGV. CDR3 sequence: CASSSPRQGHNYGYTF. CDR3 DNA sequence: TGTGCCAGCAGCTCGCCCCGACAGGGGCATAACTATGGCTACACCTTC.

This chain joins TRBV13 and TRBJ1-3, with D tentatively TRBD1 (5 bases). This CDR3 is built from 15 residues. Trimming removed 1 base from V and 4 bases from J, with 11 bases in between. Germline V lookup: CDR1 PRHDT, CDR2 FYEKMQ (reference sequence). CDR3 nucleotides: TGTGCCAGCAGCTTAGTAGGGGCGTCAGGAAACACCATATATTTT. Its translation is CASSLVGASGNTIYF.

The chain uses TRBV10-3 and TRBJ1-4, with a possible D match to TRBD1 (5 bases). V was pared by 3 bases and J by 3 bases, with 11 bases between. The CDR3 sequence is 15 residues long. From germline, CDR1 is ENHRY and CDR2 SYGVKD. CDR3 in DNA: TGTGCCATCAGTGATCCGGCAGGGTCTAATGAAAAACTGTTTTTT. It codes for CAISDPAGSNEKLFF.

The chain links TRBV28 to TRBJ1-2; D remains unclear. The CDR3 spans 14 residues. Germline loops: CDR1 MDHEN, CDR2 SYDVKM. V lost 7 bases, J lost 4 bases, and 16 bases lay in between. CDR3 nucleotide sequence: TGTGCCAGCACCATAGGCTTGGGCAGCTATGGCTACACCTTC. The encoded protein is CASTIGLGSYGYTF.

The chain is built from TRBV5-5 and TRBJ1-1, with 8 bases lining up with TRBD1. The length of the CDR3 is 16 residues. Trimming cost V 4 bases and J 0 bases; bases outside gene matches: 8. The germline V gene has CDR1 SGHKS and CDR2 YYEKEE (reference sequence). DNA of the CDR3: TGTGCCAGCAGCCGCGGACAGGGTCTCATGAACACTGAAGCTTTCTTT. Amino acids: CASSRGQGLMNTEAFF.

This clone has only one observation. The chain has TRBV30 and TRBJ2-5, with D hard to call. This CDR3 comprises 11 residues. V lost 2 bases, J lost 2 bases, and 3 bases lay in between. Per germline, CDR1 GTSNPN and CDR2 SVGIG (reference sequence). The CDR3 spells CAWSTQETQYF. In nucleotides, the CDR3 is TGTGCCTGGAGTACTCAAGAGACCCAGTACTTC.

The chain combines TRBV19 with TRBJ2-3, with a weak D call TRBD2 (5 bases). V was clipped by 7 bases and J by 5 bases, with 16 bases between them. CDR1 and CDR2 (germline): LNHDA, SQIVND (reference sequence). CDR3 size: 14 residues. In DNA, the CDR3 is TGTGCCAGTACTCGATCGGGGTGGGAAGATACGCAGTATTTT. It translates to CASTRSGWEDTQYF.

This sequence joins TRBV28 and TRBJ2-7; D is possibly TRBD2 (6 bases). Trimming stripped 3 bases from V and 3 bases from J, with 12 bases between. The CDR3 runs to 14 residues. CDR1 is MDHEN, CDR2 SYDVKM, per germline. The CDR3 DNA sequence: TGTGCCAGCAGTTTCTTTGGCGGGAACTACGAGCAGTACTTC. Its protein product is CASSFFGGNYEQYF.

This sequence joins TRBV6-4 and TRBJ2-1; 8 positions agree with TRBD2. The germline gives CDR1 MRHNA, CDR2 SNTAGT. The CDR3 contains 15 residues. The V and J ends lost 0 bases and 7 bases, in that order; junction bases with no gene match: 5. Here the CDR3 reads CASSDSGGASNEQFF. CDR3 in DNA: TGTGCCAGCAGTGACTCCGGGGGGGCGTCGAATGAGCAGTTCTTC.

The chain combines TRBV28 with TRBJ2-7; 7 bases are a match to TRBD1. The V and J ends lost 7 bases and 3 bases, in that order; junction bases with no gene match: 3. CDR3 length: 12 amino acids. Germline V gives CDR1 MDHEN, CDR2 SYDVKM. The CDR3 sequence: CASNPGGYEQYF. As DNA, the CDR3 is TGTGCCAGCAACCCAGGGGGCTACGAGCAGTACTTC.

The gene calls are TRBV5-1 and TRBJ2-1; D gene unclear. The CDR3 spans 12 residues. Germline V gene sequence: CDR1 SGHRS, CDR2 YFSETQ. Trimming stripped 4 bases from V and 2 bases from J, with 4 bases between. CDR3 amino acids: CASSRAYNEQFF. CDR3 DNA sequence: TGCGCCAGCAGCCGAGCCTACAATGAGCAGTTCTTC.

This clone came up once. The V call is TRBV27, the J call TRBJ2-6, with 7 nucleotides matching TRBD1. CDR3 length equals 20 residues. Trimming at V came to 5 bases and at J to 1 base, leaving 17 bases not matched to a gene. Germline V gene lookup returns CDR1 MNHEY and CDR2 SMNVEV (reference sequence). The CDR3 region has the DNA TGTGCCAGCAGTCCCCTTAAGGACAGGCCCCAGGGTTCTGGGGCCAACGTCCTGACTTTC. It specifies CASSPLKDRPQGSGANVLTF.

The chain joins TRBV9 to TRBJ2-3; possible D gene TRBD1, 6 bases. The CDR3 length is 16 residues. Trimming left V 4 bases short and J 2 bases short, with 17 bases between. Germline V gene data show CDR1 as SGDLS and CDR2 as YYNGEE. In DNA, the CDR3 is TGTGCCAGCAGCTCTAGGGGGTCTTGGAACACAGATACGCAGTATTTT. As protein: CASSSRGSWNTDTQYF.